The 22 T cell receptor beta chains below were found in one sample sequenced in a study of identical twins. TCRdb reprocessed the 5' RACE reads with MiXCR, giving one entry per CDR3 protein. This sample has roughly 1.6 million distinct CDR3 sequences, with under 35% found just once. Sequenced material: cord blood. The receptors stem from a newborn girl in good health.

This clonotype was observed a few times. The chain uses TRBV15 and TRBJ2-3; TRBD1 agrees at 10 bases. V gave up 3 bases and J gave up 1 base; unmatched junction bases: 7. The length of the CDR3 is 17 residues. The germline CDR1 and CDR2 sequences are LNHNV and YYDKDF (reference sequence). The CDR3 DNA follows: TGTGCCACCAGCAGGGGAAGTGACAGGGGGCGCACAGATACGCAGTATTTT. Encoded protein: CATSRGSDRGRTDTQYF. Full variable domain (outside the CDR3, taken from reference TRBV15 and TRBJ2-3): DAMVIQNPRYQVTQFGKPVTLSCSQTLNHNVMYWYQQKSSQAPKLLFHYYDKDFNNEADTPDNFQSRRPNTSFCFLDIRSPGLGDTAMYLCATSRGSDRGRTDTQYFGPGTRLTVL.

The gene calls are TRBV6-1 and TRBJ2-7; no reliable D call. The CDR3 runs 15 residues. With 3 bases removed from V and 0 bases from J, the gap between germline ends came to 12 bases. CDR1 is MNHNS, CDR2 SASEGT, per germline. Here the CDR3 reads CASSDITSDSYEQYF. The DNA of the CDR3 is TGTGCCAGCAGTGACATCACATCCGACTCCTACGAGCAGTACTTC.

This sequence joins TRBV6-2 or TRBV6-3 and TRBJ2-1; weak D call: TRBD2 (6 bases). Germline V gene lookup returns CDR1 MNHEY and CDR2 SVGEGT. The germline V and J ends were trimmed by 5 bases and 2 bases, with 16 bases remaining between them. The CDR3 has 16 residues. Here the CDR3 DNA reads TGTGCCAGCAGTCATTTTAGCGGAGAGACCTACAATGAGCAGTTCTTC. Protein product: CASSHFSGETYNEQFF.

This clonotype was counted between two and nine times. V gene TRBV7-2 combines with J gene TRBJ2-7; D remains unclear. Germline CDR1 and CDR2: SGHTA and FQGNSA. V was shortened by 2 bases and J by 2 bases, with 10 bases between the two germline ends. CDR3 length: 14 amino acids. The CDR3 here is CASSLNYGPYEQYF. In nucleotides, the CDR3 is TGTGCCAGCAGCTTAAATTATGGCCCCTACGAGCAGTACTTC.

The V and J genes are TRBV20-1 and TRBJ2-2; no firm D call. V lost 3 bases to trimming and J lost 7 bases, with 9 bases between them. Per the germline V gene, CDR1 is DFQATT and CDR2 is SNEGSKA (reference sequence). The CDR3 covers 12 residues. CDR3 region: CSARLGGGELFF. The CDR3, as DNA: TGCAGTGCTAGGCTCGGTGGCGGGGAGCTGTTTTTT.

The rearrangement links TRBV30 to TRBJ2-4; D not certain. The J call could be wrong; TRBJ2-7 is a better fit for the DNA end. The germline gives CDR1 GTSNPN, CDR2 SVGIG (reference sequence). The CDR3 runs 12 residues. The CDR3 spells CAWRGQAYEQYF. The CDR3 DNA sequence: TGTGCCTGGAGAGGGCAGGCCTACGAGCAGTACTTC.

A few counts support this clonotype. The rearrangement links TRBV3-1 to TRBJ2-3, with a weak D call TRBD2 (6 bases). Germline V CDR1 and CDR2: LGHDT, YNNKEL (reference sequence). V lost 0 bases and J lost 4, with 17 bases in between. This CDR3 spans 17 amino acids. Written as DNA, the CDR3 is TGTGCCAGCAGCCAAGAGAAACTAGCCCAGAGACCAGATACGCAGTATTTT. Protein: CASSQEKLAQRPDTQYF.

V and J are TRBV20-1 and TRBJ2-5; TRBD1 matches 7 bases. Matching the DNA end better, TRBJ2-7 makes the J call doubtful. CDR1 and CDR2 from the germline V gene are DFQATT and SNEGSKA (reference sequence). This CDR3 comprises 14 residues. The CDR3, as DNA: TGCAGTGCTAACAGGGGACCTATAACCTACGAGCAGTACTTC. It yields the protein CSANRGPITYEQYF.

The sample holds a few counts of this clonotype. The V call is TRBV25-1, the J call TRBJ2-5; 9 positions match TRBD1. The DNA matches TRBJ2-7 better at its end, which makes the J call doubtful. Germline CDR1 reads MGHDK; CDR2 reads SYGVNS. This CDR3 spans 14 amino acids. The CDR3 here is CATSLGTGRHEQYF. The CDR3 nucleotides read TGTGCCACCTCACTAGGGACAGGGAGGCACGAGCAGTACTTC.

This chain joins TRBV5-1 and TRBJ2-1; 10 bases align to TRBD2. The CDR3 loop spans 15 amino acids. V shed 1 base, J shed 9 bases, and the junction held 7 bases outside the gene matches. Per the germline V gene, CDR1 is SGHRS and CDR2 is YFSETQ. CDR3 coding DNA: TGCGCCAGCAGCTTGTCCCGGACTAGCGGTAGTGAGCAGTTCTTC. Protein product: CASSLSRTSGSEQFF.

This chain joins TRBV3-1 and TRBJ2-7; TRBD2 matches 8 bases. The length of the CDR3 is 16 residues. Germline lookup yields CDR1 LGHDT and CDR2 YNNKEL (reference sequence). Trimming removed 3 bases from V and 7 bases from J; junction bases left unmatched: 14. The CDR3 region has the DNA TGTGCCAGCAGCCAGGTCTCCGGGACTAGGTTGAATGAGCAGTACTTC. It is translated as CASSQVSGTRLNEQYF.

The rearrangement uses TRBV14 and TRBJ1-6, with 8 bases matching TRBD1. The CDR3 sequence is 15 residues long. Unmatched junction bases numbered 4, after V lost 4 bases and J lost 5 bases. CDR1 is SGHDN and CDR2 is FVKESK in the germline V gene. This CDR3 is CASSRRQGNNSPLHF. The CDR3 nucleotides are TGTGCCAGCAGCCGCAGACAGGGGAATAATTCACCCCTCCACTTT.

This clonotype appeared a few times. V gene TRBV9 combines with J gene TRBJ2-3, with 7 positions matching TRBD2. V dropped 4 bases and J dropped 3; count of bases not matched to a gene: 14. From germline, CDR1 is SGDLS and CDR2 YYNGEE. The CDR3 is made up of 17 amino acids. DNA for the CDR3: TGTGCCAGCAGCCCCTCGGGGAGGGGAGGACGGACAGATACGCAGTATTTT. Residues: CASSPSGRGGRTDTQYF.

This clonotype has ten or more counts. The chain has TRBV9 and TRBJ2-1; TRBD1 aligns across 10 bases. Germline V gene lookup returns CDR1 SGDLS and CDR2 YYNGEE. Losses at the gene ends were 0 bases for V and 6 bases for J; bases not matched to a gene: 0. This CDR3 contains 14 residues. The CDR3 nucleotides are TGTGCCAGCAGCGTAGGGACAGGGGGCAATGAGCAGTTCTTC. Protein product: CASSVGTGGNEQFF.

The chain links TRBV20-1 to TRBJ1-4; D call uncertain. The germline V and J ends were trimmed by 0 bases and 7 bases, with 12 bases remaining between them. This CDR3 contains 14 residues. In germline, CDR1 is DFQATT, CDR2 SNEGSKA (reference sequence). CDR3 residues: CSARDPEWSEKLFF. The CDR3 nucleotides read TGCAGTGCTAGAGATCCGGAGTGGAGTGAAAAACTGTTTTTT.

This clonotype was picked up a small number of times. The chain combines TRBV7-2 with TRBJ1-2, with 7 positions matching TRBD1. The trim removed 2 bases at V and 2 bases at J, leaving 5 bases unmatched. From germline, CDR1 is SGHTA and CDR2 FQGNSA. The CDR3 has 15 residues. As DNA, the CDR3 is TGTGCCAGCAGCTTATTGGGGACAGTGAACTATGGCTACACCTTC. It codes for CASSLLGTVNYGYTF.

This clonotype has only one observation. This chain joins TRBV18 and TRBJ2-5, with TRBD2 identical over 10 bases. The CDR3 runs to 17 residues. The germline CDR1 and CDR2 sequences are KGHSH and LQKENI. The trim removed 1 base at V and 11 bases at J, leaving 16 bases unmatched. Written as DNA, the CDR3 is TGTGCCAGCTCACCACGAGCGGGAGGGCACCTCTACAATGAGCAGTACTTC. Residues: CASSPRAGGHLYNEQYF. Drawing the rest from reference TRBV18 and TRBJ2-5, the complete variable domain is NAGVMQNPRHLVRRRGQEARLRCSPMKGHSHVYWYRQLPEEGLKFMVYLQKENIIDESGMPKERFSAEFPKEGPSILRIQQVVRGDSAAYFCASSPRAGGHLYNEQYFGPGTRLLVL.

This chain links TRBV6-1 with TRBJ1-4, with 7 positions matching TRBD1. From germline, CDR1 is MNHNS and CDR2 SASEGT. This CDR3 is built from 15 residues. Unmatched junction bases numbered 6, after V lost 8 bases and J lost 0 bases. CDR3 nucleotides: TGTGCCAGCGGGGGACAGATGACAACTAATGAAAAACTGTTTTTT. The encoded protein is CASGGQMTTNEKLFF.

In regard to this clonotype: The DNA is left out, because the CDR3 cannot be placed on it with certainty; the CDR3 is given as TCRdb lists it. The chain joins TRBV28 to TRBJ2-7; TRBD2 is the table's D call, not checked against the DNA. The CDR3 spans 16 amino acids, including both terminal residues. Looked up from germline, CDR1 is MDHEN and CDR2 is SYDVKM. The chain's CDR3 is CASSFLETSGIYEQYF.

The V call is TRBV5-1, the J call TRBJ2-5, with 7 bases identical to TRBD2. J gave up 5 bases and V 2 bases, and 6 bases lay outside the gene matches. Germline V gives CDR1 SGHRS, CDR2 YFSETQ. There are 14 residues in the CDR3. The CDR3 region is CASSFSLAAETQYF. In nucleotides, the CDR3 is TGCGCCAGCAGCTTCTCTCTAGCGGCTGAGACCCAGTACTTC.

The table lists this clonotype with a count of one. The chain employs TRBV27 and TRBJ1-1; D not certain. The CDR3 is made up of 14 amino acids. V lost 3 bases, J lost 5 bases, and 13 bases lay in between. Germline CDR1 and CDR2: MNHEY and SMNVEV (reference sequence). The CDR3 is CASSFGRTWTEAFF. Here the CDR3 DNA reads TGTGCCAGCAGTTTCGGGCGAACATGGACTGAAGCTTTCTTT.

The sample holds a few counts of this clonotype. This chain joins TRBV5-1 and TRBJ2-7; D is undetermined. The CDR3 extends over 12 amino acids. Trimming cost V 3 bases and J 7 bases, with 11 bases left between them. From germline, CDR1 is SGHRS and CDR2 YFSETQ. In DNA form, the CDR3 reads TGCGCCAGCAGCTCGACGACGGCGGAGCAGTACTTC. This sequence encodes CASSSTTAEQYF.